This TCR beta chain appears in the sequencing data of a study of neoadjuvant anti-PD-1 for oral cavity cancer. Across the study: Before surgery, most patients got three to four biweekly 3 mg/kg nivolumab doses. Patients without progression received a fourth nivolumab dose around day 43, then surgical resection on days 50-56.

Data came from immunoSEQ multiplex PCR; TCRdb stores just in-frame clones and leaves some out. The sample lists about 7,000 clones, 48% occurring once. This clone was picked up one time. Its antigen is unidentified. Germline trimming cut 6 bases from V and 4 bases from J; bases unmatched to any gene: 14. The CDR3 runs 18 residues. Germline V gene lookup returns CDR1 SNHLY and CDR2 FYNNEI. General observations from the study: Each response group had just three patients in TCR analyses.

The specimen comprised tumor tissue, sampled before nivolumab (anti-PD-1) treatment. This sequence originates from a person aged 35 to 85 with oral cavity squamous cell carcinoma. The chain employs TRBV2 and TRBJ2-2, with TRBD2 matching 10 bases. The CDR3 sequence: CASRTWLAGEISTGELFF. CDR3 DNA sequence: TGTGCCAGCAGAACCTGGCTAGCGGGAGAAATTAGCACCGGGGAGCTGTTTTTT.